The clone carrying this TCR beta chain was recorded many times. The antigen remains undetermined. This entry belongs to a study of T cell repertoires in cytomegalovirus infection. On the study more broadly: Public TCR beta signatures indicated both CMV infection and matching HLA type.

Each CDR3 protein is one row after TCRdb ran MiXCR on the reads. The sample consists of around 300,000 distinct CDR3 sequences, approximately 22% of them appearing once. General study findings and limits: The study found HLA-C-restricted CMV-specific TCR beta clonotypes dominating the ex vivo response.

CDR3 length: 15 residues. Germline CDR1 reads MGHRA; CDR2 reads YSYEKL. Trimming left V 1 base short and J 8 bases short, with 14 bases between. The chain is built from TRBV4-1 and TRBJ1-4, with D unresolved. The sequence came from a human donor in good health (CMV status not recorded). Some clones in this sample may be carry-over from other donors' samples. Sequences were derived from cultured PBMCs, sampled from culture after CMV antigen stimulation. CDR3 sequence reads: CASSQVGGLGEKLFF. The DNA for the CDR3 is TGCGCCAGCAGCCAAGTCGGAGGACTGGGAGAAAAACTGTTTTTT.